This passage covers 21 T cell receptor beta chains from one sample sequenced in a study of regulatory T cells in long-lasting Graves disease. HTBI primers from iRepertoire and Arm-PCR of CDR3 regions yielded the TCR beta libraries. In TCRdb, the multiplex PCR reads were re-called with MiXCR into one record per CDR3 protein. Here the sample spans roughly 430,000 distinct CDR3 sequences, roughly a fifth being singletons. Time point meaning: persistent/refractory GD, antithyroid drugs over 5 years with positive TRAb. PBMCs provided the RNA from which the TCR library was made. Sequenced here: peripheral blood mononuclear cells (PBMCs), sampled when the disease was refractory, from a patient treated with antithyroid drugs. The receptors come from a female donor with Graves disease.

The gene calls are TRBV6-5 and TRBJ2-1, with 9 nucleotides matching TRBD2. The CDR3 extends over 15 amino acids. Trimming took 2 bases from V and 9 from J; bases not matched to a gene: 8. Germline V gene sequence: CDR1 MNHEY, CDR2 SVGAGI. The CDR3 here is CASSYKAGGGGEQFF. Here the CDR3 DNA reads TGTGCCAGCAGTTACAAAGCGGGAGGTGGGGGTGAGCAGTTCTTC.

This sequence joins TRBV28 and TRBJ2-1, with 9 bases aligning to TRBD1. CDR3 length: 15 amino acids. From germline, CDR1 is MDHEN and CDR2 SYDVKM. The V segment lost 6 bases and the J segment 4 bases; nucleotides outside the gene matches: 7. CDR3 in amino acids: CASRTGGIGYNEQFF. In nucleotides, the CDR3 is TGTGCCAGCAGAACAGGGGGCATTGGATACAATGAGCAGTTCTTC.

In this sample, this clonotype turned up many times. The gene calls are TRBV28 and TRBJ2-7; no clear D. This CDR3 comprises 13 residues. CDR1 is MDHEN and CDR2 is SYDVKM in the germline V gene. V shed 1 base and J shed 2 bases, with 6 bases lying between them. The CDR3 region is CASSLSAAYEQYF. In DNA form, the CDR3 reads TGTGCCAGCAGTTTATCAGCAGCCTACGAGCAGTACTTC. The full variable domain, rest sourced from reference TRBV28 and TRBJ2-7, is DVKVTQSSRYLVKRTGEKVFLECVQDMDHENMFWYRQDPGLGLRLIYFSYDVKMKEKGDIPEGYSVSREKKERFSLILESASTNQTSMYLCASSLSAAYEQYFGPGTRLTVT.

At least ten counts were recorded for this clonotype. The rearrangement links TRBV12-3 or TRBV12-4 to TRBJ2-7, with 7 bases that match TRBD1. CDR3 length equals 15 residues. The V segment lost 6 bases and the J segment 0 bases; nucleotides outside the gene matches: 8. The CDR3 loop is CASSHSTGISYEQYF. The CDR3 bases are TGTGCCAGCAGCCATTCGACAGGGATCTCCTACGAGCAGTACTTC.

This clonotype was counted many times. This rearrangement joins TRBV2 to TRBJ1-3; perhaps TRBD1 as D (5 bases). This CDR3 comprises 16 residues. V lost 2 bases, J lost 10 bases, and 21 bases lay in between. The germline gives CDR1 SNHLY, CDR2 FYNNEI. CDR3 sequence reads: CASSEIAGGQGATIYF. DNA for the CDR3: TGTGCCAGCAGTGAAATTGCGGGCGGGCAGGGTGCAACCATATATTTT.

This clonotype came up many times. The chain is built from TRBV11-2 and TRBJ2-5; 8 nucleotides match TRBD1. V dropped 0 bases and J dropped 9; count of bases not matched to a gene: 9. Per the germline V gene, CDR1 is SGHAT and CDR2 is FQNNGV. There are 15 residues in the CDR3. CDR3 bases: TGTGCCAGCAGCTTAGAATGGACAGGGTTGGGAGCCCAGTACTTC. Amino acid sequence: CASSLEWTGLGAQYF.

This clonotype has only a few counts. The CDR3, as DNA: TGTGCCAGCAGTTTGGGCGCCTTGGGGCCCTACGAGCAGTACTTC. It is translated as CASSLGALGPYEQYF. The gene calls are TRBV27 and TRBJ2-7, with a weak D call TRBD1 (5 bases). CDR3 length: 15 amino acids. CDR1 MNHEY and CDR2 SMNVEV come from the germline V gene (reference sequence). Deletions cut 3 bases from V and 2 bases from J, with 14 bases between.

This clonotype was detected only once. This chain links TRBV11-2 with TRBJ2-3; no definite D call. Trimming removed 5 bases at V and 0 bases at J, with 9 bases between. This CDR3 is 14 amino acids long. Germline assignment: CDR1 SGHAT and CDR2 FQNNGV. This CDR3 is CASSVGASTDTQYF. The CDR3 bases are TGTGCCAGCAGCGTCGGAGCTAGCACAGATACGCAGTATTTT. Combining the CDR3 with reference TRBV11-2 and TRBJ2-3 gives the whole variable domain EAGVAQSPRYKIIEKRQSVAFWCNPISGHATLYWYQQILGQGPKLLIQFQNNGVVDDSQLPKDRFSAERLKGVDSTLKIQPAKLEDSAVYLCASSVGASTDTQYFGPGTRLTVL.

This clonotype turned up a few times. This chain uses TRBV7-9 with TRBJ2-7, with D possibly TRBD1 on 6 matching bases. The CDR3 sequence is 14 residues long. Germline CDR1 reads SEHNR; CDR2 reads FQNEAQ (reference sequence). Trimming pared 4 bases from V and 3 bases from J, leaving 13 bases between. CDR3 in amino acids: CASSYEIQGYEQYF. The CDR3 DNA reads TGTGCCAGCAGCTACGAAATACAGGGCTACGAGCAGTACTTC.

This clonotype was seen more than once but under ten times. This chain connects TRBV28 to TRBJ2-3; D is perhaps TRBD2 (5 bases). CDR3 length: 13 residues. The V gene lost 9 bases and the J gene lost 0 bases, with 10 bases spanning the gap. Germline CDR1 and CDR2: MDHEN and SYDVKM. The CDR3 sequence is CASLRGSTDTQYF. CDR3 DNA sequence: TGTGCCAGTCTGCGAGGGAGCACAGATACGCAGTATTTT.

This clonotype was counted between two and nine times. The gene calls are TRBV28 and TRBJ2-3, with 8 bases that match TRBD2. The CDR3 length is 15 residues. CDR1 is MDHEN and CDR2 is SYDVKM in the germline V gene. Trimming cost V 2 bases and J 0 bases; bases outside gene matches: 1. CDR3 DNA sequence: TGTGCCAGCAGTTTAGTAGCGGGGAGCACAGATACGCAGTATTTT. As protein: CASSLVAGSTDTQYF.

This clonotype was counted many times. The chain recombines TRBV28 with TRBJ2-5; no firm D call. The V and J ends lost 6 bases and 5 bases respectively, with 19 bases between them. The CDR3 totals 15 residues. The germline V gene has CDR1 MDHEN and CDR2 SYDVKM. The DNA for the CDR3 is TGTGCCAGCAGGAAGACACCCTCCGGCTTGGAGACCCAGTACTTC. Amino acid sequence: CASRKTPSGLETQYF.

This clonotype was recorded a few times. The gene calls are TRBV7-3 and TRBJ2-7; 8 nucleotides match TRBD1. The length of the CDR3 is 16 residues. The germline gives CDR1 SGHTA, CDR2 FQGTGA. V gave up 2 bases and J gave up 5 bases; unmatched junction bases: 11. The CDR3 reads CASSLGDRPTTHEQYF. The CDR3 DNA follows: TGTGCCAGCAGCTTAGGGGACAGGCCCACCACCCACGAGCAGTACTTC.

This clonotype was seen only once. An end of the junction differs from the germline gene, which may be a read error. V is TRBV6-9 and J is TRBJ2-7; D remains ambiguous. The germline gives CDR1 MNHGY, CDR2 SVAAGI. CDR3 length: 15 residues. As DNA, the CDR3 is TGTTCCAGCAGTTATTCCCCCAGGCTAGTCTTCGAGCAGTACTTC. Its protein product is CSSSYSPRLVFEQYF.

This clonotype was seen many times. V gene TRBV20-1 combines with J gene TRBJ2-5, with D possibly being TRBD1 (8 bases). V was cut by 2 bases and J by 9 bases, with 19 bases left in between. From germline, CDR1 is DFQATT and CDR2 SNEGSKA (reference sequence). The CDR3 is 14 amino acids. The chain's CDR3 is CSARRGQVGGAQYF. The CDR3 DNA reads TGCAGTGCTAGACGGGGACAGGTGGGGGGGGCCCAGTACTTC.

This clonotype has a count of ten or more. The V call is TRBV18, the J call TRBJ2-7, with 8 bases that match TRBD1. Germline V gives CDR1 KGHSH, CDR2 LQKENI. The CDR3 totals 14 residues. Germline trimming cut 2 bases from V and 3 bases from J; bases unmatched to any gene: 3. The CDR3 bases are TGTGCCAGCTCACCAGGGACAGGATTCTACGAGCAGTACTTC. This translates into CASSPGTGFYEQYF.

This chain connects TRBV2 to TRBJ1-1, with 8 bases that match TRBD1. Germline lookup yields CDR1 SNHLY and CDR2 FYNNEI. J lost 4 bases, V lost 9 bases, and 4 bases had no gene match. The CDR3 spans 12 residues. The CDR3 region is CASSRGPTEAFF. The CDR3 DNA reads TGTGCCAGTTCCAGGGGGCCCACTGAAGCTTTCTTT.

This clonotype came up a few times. CDR3 DNA sequence: TGTGCCAGCAGTGAAGCGTGGCTAGCGGGAGGTTCGGCGCAGTATTTT. It codes for CASSEAWLAGGSAQYF. The chain combines TRBV2 with TRBJ2-3; 11 bases are a match to TRBD2. CDR1 SNHLY and CDR2 FYNNEI come from the germline V gene. The J segment lost 10 bases and the V segment lost 0 bases, leaving 9 bases of the junction unmatched. The CDR3 has 16 residues.

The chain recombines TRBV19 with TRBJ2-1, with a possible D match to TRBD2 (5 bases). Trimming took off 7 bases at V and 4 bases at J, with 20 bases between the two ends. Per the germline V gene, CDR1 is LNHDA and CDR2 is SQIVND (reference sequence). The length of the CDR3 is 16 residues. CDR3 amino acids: CASTLSPAGKYNEQFF. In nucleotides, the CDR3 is TGTGCCAGTACTCTAAGCCCCGCCGGGAAGTACAATGAGCAGTTCTTC.

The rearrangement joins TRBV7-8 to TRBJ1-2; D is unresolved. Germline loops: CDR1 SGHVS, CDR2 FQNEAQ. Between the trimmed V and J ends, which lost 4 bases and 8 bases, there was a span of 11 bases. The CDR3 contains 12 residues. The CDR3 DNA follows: TGTGCCAGCAGCTACCCAGGCCGAGGCTACACCTTC. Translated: CASSYPGRGYTF.

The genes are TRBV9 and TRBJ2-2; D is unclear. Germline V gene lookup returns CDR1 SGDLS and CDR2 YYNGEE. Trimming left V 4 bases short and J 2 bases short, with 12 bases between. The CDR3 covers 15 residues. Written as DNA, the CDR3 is TGTGCCAGCAGCCCCCAGAGACATAACACCGGGGAGCTGTTTTTT. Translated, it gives CASSPQRHNTGELFF.